The 24 T cell receptor beta chains below come from one sample, sequenced in a study of T cell responses to AZD1222 COVID-19 vaccine. Profiled with immunoSEQ multiplex PCR; TCRdb holds only in-frame clones, not every one. The sample has approximately 80,000 clones; 90% are singletons. Specimen: peripheral blood, collected 28 days after the second AZD1222 dose. The receptor set was obtained from an adult who received the AZD1222 COVID-19 vaccine.

The genes are TRBV6-5 and TRBJ1-5, with 8 positions matching TRBD1. After removal of 6 bases from V and 7 bases from J, the junction contained 11 bases not matched to a gene. There are 15 residues in the CDR3. CDR1 is MNHEY, CDR2 SVGAGI, per germline. The CDR3 DNA follows: TGTGCCAGCAGGAAGGGACAGGAGGGATGGCAGCCCCAGCATTTT. Protein product: CASRKGQEGWQPQHF.

CDR3 coding DNA: TGTGCCAGCAGCGCCGGGACAGGGGGTGAGCAGTTCTTC. Translated, it gives CASSAGTGGEQFF. The chain recombines TRBV9 with TRBJ2-1; 11 nucleotides match TRBD1. Germline-derived CDR1 and CDR2 are SGDLS and YYNGEE. Germline trimming cut 3 bases from V and 9 bases from J; bases unmatched to any gene: 2. The CDR3 contains 13 residues.

CDR3 amino acids: CASSLSPYEQYF. The CDR3 DNA follows: TGTGCCAGCAGTTTAAGCCCTTACGAGCAGTACTTC. V and J are TRBV12-3 or TRBV12-4 and TRBJ2-7; D gene ambiguous. The CDR3 is made up of 12 amino acids. Trimming took 2 bases from V and 4 from J, leaving 6 bases between them.

The genes are TRBV9 and TRBJ1-3; a possible D gene is TRBD1 (5 bases). Trimming removed 0 bases at V and 1 base at J, with 11 bases between. This CDR3 contains 16 residues. CDR1 SGDLS and CDR2 YYNGEE come from the germline V gene. The CDR3: CASSVENPGSGNTIYF. In nucleotides, the CDR3 is TGTGCCAGCAGCGTAGAGAACCCAGGGTCTGGAAACACCATATATTTT.

V usage is TRBV27 and J usage is TRBJ1-4; D call uncertain. Per the germline V gene, CDR1 is MNHEY and CDR2 is SMNVEV (reference sequence). V shed 3 bases and J shed 5 bases, with 22 bases lying between them. This CDR3 spans 18 amino acids. In nucleotides, the CDR3 is TGTGCCAGCAGTTTCTCCATCGGTACCTCAACAGACAATGAAAAACTGTTTTTT. Residues: CASSFSIGTSTDNEKLFF.

The chain employs TRBV5-1 and TRBJ1-3, with TRBD1 matching 7 bases. Germline CDR1 is SGHRS and CDR2 is YFSETQ. The CDR3 has 15 amino acids. The ends lost 4 bases at V and 2 bases at J; junction bases unmatched: 6. CDR3 region: CASSAGTATGNTIYF. The CDR3 DNA follows: TGCGCCAGCAGCGCCGGGACAGCAACTGGAAACACCATATATTTT.

This clone was observed once. CDR3 in amino acids: CASSLTIGLAGSYNEQFF. As DNA, the CDR3 is TGTGCCAGCAGCTTAACGATAGGACTAGCGGGCTCCTACAATGAGCAGTTCTTC. The V and J genes are TRBV7-3 and TRBJ2-1, with 11 positions matching TRBD2. V dropped 0 bases and J dropped 0; count of bases not matched to a gene: 4. Germline values: CDR1 SGHTA, CDR2 FQGTGA. The CDR3 covers 18 residues.

The V gene is TRBV5-5, the J gene TRBJ2-3; D may be TRBD2 (7 bases). Germline CDR1 SGHKS, CDR2 YYEKEE (reference sequence). The CDR3 length is 18 residues. Trimming left V 5 bases short and J 2 bases short, with 24 bases between. DNA for the CDR3: TGTGCCAGCAGTTTCCCCCTCGAGGGGGGGGGCCACACAGATACGCAGTATTTT. This translates into CASSFPLEGGGHTDTQYF.

J is TRBJ1-2 and V is TRBV30, with a weak D call TRBD1 (6 bases). CDR1 GTSNPN and CDR2 SVGIG come from the germline V gene (reference sequence). This CDR3 is 13 amino acids long. The V and J ends lost 1 base and 6 bases respectively, with 12 bases between them. CDR3 coding DNA: TGTGCCTGGAGTGGGGTTAACAGGGATGGCTACACCTTC. Protein: CAWSGVNRDGYTF.

CDR3 DNA: TGTGCCAGCAGCACGCGGACAGGGGGTCAGTTCTTC. Protein: CASSTRTGGQFF. The chain links TRBV7-8 to TRBJ2-1; 10 positions match TRBD1. The CDR3 runs 12 residues. The junction had 5 bases not matched to a gene; V was cut back by 5 bases and J by 13 bases. Germline CDR1 and CDR2: SGHVS and FQNEAQ. Filled out from reference TRBV7-8 and TRBJ2-1, the complete variable domain reads GAGVSQSPRYKVAKRGQDVALRCDPISGHVSLFWYQQALGQGPEFLTYFQNEAQLDKSGLPSDRFFAERPEGSVSTLKIQRTQQEDSAVYLCASSTRTGGQFFGPGTRLTVL.

The chain uses TRBV9 and TRBJ1-4; D is perhaps TRBD1 (5 bases). V was pared by 3 bases and J by 6 bases, with 12 bases between. The CDR3 has 14 amino acids. Germline V gene data show CDR1 as SGDLS and CDR2 as YYNGEE. Here the CDR3 reads CASSESGMDEKLFF. The CDR3 nucleotides are TGTGCCAGCAGCGAATCAGGGATGGATGAAAAACTGTTTTTT.

The rearrangement joins TRBV27 to TRBJ1-5; 9 bases are shared with TRBD1. This CDR3 is built from 15 residues. V lost 8 bases, J lost 1 base, and 6 bases stayed unmatched. Germline V CDR1 and CDR2: MNHEY, SMNVEV (reference sequence). CDR3 nucleotides: TGTGCCAGCGGAAACAGGGGGCGAAGCAATCAGCCCCAGCATTTT. Protein sequence: CASGNRGRSNQPQHF.

This clone was found a few times. J is TRBJ1-2 and V is TRBV19; 11 bases are shared with TRBD1. The CDR3 runs to 15 residues. The V and J ends lost 10 bases and 4 bases, in that order; junction bases with no gene match: 11. The germline CDR1 and CDR2 sequences are LNHDA and SQIVND (reference sequence). This CDR3 reads CATRSSGTGGYGYTF. CDR3 coding DNA: TGTGCCACTAGGAGCTCGGGGACAGGGGGCTATGGCTACACCTTC.

V usage is TRBV6-5 and J usage is TRBJ1-1; weak D call: TRBD1 (6 bases). The CDR3 loop spans 14 amino acids. Germline V gene lookup returns CDR1 MNHEY and CDR2 SVGAGI. V was trimmed by 5 bases and J by 7 bases, leaving 17 bases between them. CDR3 amino acids: CASSRPSGADEAFF. The CDR3 DNA follows: TGTGCCAGCAGTCGCCCGTCAGGGGCGGATGAAGCTTTCTTT.

This chain's CDR3 is CASSFGGGFTDTQYF. The CDR3 coding sequence is TGTGCCAGCAGCTTCGGGGGAGGCTTCACAGATACGCAGTATTTT. The rearrangement uses TRBV11-2 and TRBJ2-3; D perhaps matches TRBD2 (6 bases). This CDR3 has 15 residues. Trimming cost V 3 bases and J 2 bases, with 12 bases left between them. The germline CDR1 and CDR2 sequences are SGHAT and FQNNGV.

This clone appeared a single time. The chain carries TRBV4-1 and TRBJ2-5, with 7 bases fitting TRBD1. The germline gives CDR1 MGHRA, CDR2 YSYEKL. After removal of 1 base from V and 6 bases from J, the junction contained 8 bases not matched to a gene. This CDR3 contains 15 residues. CDR3 bases: TGCGCCAGCAGCCAAGCACGGGACAGTAGAAAGACCCAGTACTTC. Translating it yields CASSQARDSRKTQYF.

The chain employs TRBV24-1 and TRBJ2-2; D may be TRBD1 or TRBD2 (5 bases each). The V end lost 0 bases, the J end lost 0 bases, and 7 bases lay between the germline ends. The germline V gene encodes CDR1 KGHDR and CDR2 SFDVKD. CDR3 length: 16 residues. The CDR3 here is CATSDLGGSNTGELFF. In DNA, the CDR3 is TGTGCCACCAGTGATTTGGGGGGTTCGAACACCGGGGAGCTGTTTTTT.

Only a few counts were recorded for this clone. The rearrangement joins TRBV11-3 to TRBJ2-1; D gene unclear. V was shortened by 4 bases and J by 0 bases, with 4 bases between the two germline ends. The CDR3 is 13 amino acids. CDR1 and CDR2 (germline): SGHNT, YENEEA. CDR3 region: CASSSSSYNEQFF. The CDR3 DNA sequence: TGTGCCAGCAGCTCAAGCTCCTACAATGAGCAGTTCTTC.

This CDR3 reads CASSPGPGGLNTEAFF. As DNA, the CDR3 is TGTGCCAGCAGCCCCGGTCCCGGGGGGCTGAACACTGAAGCTTTCTTT. The chain carries TRBV7-2 and TRBJ1-1; a possible D gene is TRBD1 (6 bases). The germline gives CDR1 SGHTA, CDR2 FQGNSA. The CDR3 has 16 amino acids. Trimming shortened V by 5 bases and J by 0 bases, and 16 bases separated the two germline ends.

The V call is TRBV7-2, the J call TRBJ2-3; D gene uncertain. From germline, CDR1 is SGHTA and CDR2 FQGNSA. V lost 1 base, J lost 2 bases, and 10 bases lay in between. The CDR3 is 15 residues long. The CDR3 DNA reads TGTGCCAGCAGCTTAGTCGCGACGGTCACAGATACGCAGTATTTT. This sequence encodes CASSLVATVTDTQYF.

V is TRBV19 and J is TRBJ1-2, with 8 bases aligning to TRBD1. The CDR3 length is 15 residues. Germline assignment: CDR1 LNHDA and CDR2 SQIVND (reference sequence). The J segment lost 6 bases and the V segment lost 6 bases, leaving 12 bases of the junction unmatched. The CDR3 DNA reads TGTGCCAGTAGGAGGACAGGGAGGGACGAAAATGGCTACACCTTC. Translating gives CASRRTGRDENGYTF.

The chain is built from TRBV4-1 and TRBJ1-5; no reliable D call. With 1 base removed from V and 5 bases from J, the gap between germline ends came to 12 bases. The germline V gene encodes CDR1 MGHRA and CDR2 YSYEKL. The CDR3 loop spans 15 amino acids. Here the CDR3 DNA reads TGCGCCAGCAGCCAAGTCCGCCGATCAGATCAGCCCCAGCATTTT. Amino acid sequence: CASSQVRRSDQPQHF.

This clone was detected once. This chain uses TRBV30 with TRBJ1-5; D gene ambiguous. V lost 2 bases, J lost 3 bases, and 14 bases lay in between. The CDR3 is made up of 15 amino acids. The germline V gene encodes CDR1 GTSNPN and CDR2 SVGIG (reference sequence). The CDR3 spells CAWSIGGLFNQPQHF. The CDR3 nucleotides read TGTGCCTGGAGTATCGGTGGACTATTCAATCAGCCCCAGCATTTT.

The DNA for the CDR3 is TGTGCCAGCAGCGACGACAGGGGGCACGAAAAACTGTTTTTT. This translates into CASSDDRGHEKLFF. This chain links TRBV3-1 (or the pseudogene TRBV3-2) with TRBJ1-4; 10 bases match TRBD1. The V gene end was trimmed by 5 bases and the J gene end by 8 bases; junction bases not matched to a gene: 5. This CDR3 spans 14 amino acids. In germline, CDR1 is LGHDT, CDR2 YNNKEL (reference sequence).